This T cell receptor beta chain stems from a study of shared clonotypes between healthy human individuals. Trimming left V 7 bases short and J 3 bases short, with 15 bases between. The CDR3 has 13 amino acids. Germline CDR1 is SQVTM and CDR2 is ANQGSEA. As processed by the authors: Junction-only immunoSEQ sequences carried no quality scores, so filtering differed. Profiled with immunoSEQ multiplex PCR; TCRdb holds only in-frame clones, not every one. D and trimming come from the DNA, and the V and J calls and clone size come from that table. The table has roughly 480,000 clones, around 79% seen once. The chain has TRBV29-1 and TRBJ2-5; D possibly corresponds to TRBD2 (7 bases). Sequences were obtained from PBMCs. The origin of this receptor is a woman in her thirties or forties in good health. Some clones in this sample may be carry-over from other donors' samples. The CDR3, as DNA: TGCAGCGGGGGGGGCGGTGCCAAAGAGACCCAGTACTTC. This gives the protein CSGGGGAKETQYF.